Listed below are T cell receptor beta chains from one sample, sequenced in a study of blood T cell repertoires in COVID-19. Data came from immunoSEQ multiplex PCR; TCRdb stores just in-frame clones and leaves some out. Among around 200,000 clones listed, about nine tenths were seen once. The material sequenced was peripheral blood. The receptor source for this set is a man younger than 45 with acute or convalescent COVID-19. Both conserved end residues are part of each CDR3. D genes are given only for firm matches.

CDR3aa: CAWSVAHGELFF
CDR3nt: TGTGCCTGGAGTGTAGCTCACGGGGAGCTGTTTTTT
v_gene: TRBV30
d_gene: .
j_gene: TRBJ2-2

CDR3aa: CASSPGGGDTQYF
CDR3nt: TGTGCCAGCAGCCCCGGGGGTGGAGATACGCAGTATTTT
v_gene: TRBV7-8
d_gene: .
j_gene: TRBJ2-3

CDR3aa: CASSRSTLGREQFF
CDR3nt: TGTGCCAGCAGTCGTAGTACGCTCGGGAGGGAGCAGTTCTTC
v_gene: TRBV9
d_gene: TRBD2
j_gene: TRBJ2-1

CDR3aa: CASKGAAHNEQFF
CDR3nt: TGTGCCAGCAAAGGAGCAGCGCACAATGAGCAGTTCTTC
v_gene: TRBV27
d_gene: .
j_gene: TRBJ2-1

CDR3aa: CASSPQGAYEQYF
CDR3nt: TGTGCCAGCTCACCACAGGGGGCTTACGAGCAGTACTTC
v_gene: TRBV18
d_gene: TRBD1
j_gene: TRBJ2-7

CDR3aa: CASSQAPNTDTQYF
CDR3nt: TGTGCCAGCAGCCAAGCGCCTAACACAGATACGCAGTATTTT
v_gene: TRBV3-1/TRBV3-2
d_gene: .
j_gene: TRBJ2-3

CDR3aa: CASTPLRTGQAFF
CDR3nt: TGTGCCAGCACCCCTTTACGGACAGGTCAAGCTTTCTTT
v_gene: TRBV28
d_gene: TRBD1
j_gene: TRBJ1-1

CDR3aa: CASSLSDRSLDEQYF
CDR3nt: TGTGCCAGCAGTTTGTCAGACAGGTCTCTCGACGAGCAGTACTTC
v_gene: TRBV28
d_gene: .
j_gene: TRBJ2-7

CDR3aa: CASSDRRVVYEQYF
CDR3nt: TGTGCCAGCAGTGACAGGCGTGTGGTCTACGAGCAGTACTTC
v_gene: TRBV6-1
d_gene: .
j_gene: TRBJ2-7

CDR3aa: CASSLTAGIYNEQFF
CDR3nt: TGTGCCAGCAGCTTAACAGCGGGGATCTACAATGAGCAGTTCTTC
v_gene: TRBV7-3
d_gene: TRBD2
j_gene: TRBJ2-1

CDR3aa: CASSSGSRYEQYF
CDR3nt: TGCGCCAGCAGCTCCGGGAGTCGGTACGAGCAGTACTTC
v_gene: TRBV5-1
d_gene: .
j_gene: TRBJ2-7

CDR3aa: CASSRGTQEAGNTIYF
CDR3nt: TGTGCCAGCAGCCGGGGAACGCAGGAGGCTGGAAACACCATATATTTT
v_gene: TRBV9
d_gene: .
j_gene: TRBJ1-3

CDR3aa: CASSEGGPTIYGYTF
CDR3nt: TGTGCCAGCAGTGAAGGAGGCCCAACCATCTATGGCTACACCTTC
v_gene: TRBV6-1
d_gene: .
j_gene: TRBJ1-2

CDR3aa: CASSQAPDRVEQYF
CDR3nt: TGTGCCAGCAGCCAAGCACCGGACAGGGTTGAGCAGTACTTC
v_gene: TRBV3-1/TRBV3-2
d_gene: TRBD1
j_gene: TRBJ2-7